This is a list of T cell receptor beta chains from one sample in a study of tissue T cells after allogeneic stem cell transplantation. Assay: immunoSEQ multiplex PCR; the TCRdb copy retains only in-frame clones and omits some. The profile shows about 43,000 clones, roughly 89% of them singletons. Sequenced material: blood, taken before transplantation. The source of these receptors is a woman aged 35-75 years who later had graft-versus-host disease after an allogeneic stem cell transplant. Each CDR3 is given with its conserved first and last residue. A D gene is named only where the DNA matches it firmly. Clone size is stated in some rows and not others, as once, few, many or a class when expanded.

j_call clone_size v_call d_call cdr3_nt cdr3_aa
TRBJ1-2 NA TRBV18 NA TGTGCCAGCTCACCCTCCAGTGAGTTCAACTATGGCTACACCTTC CASSPSSEFNYGYTF
TRBJ1-5 NA TRBV28 NA TGTGCCAGCAGCCCGGGAGCACCTAGCAATCAGCCCCAGCATTTT CASSPGAPSNQPQHF
TRBJ2-1 NA TRBV28 TRBD2 TGTGCCAGCAGTACACCCAGTCAGACTAGCGGGAGAGGTAATGAGCAGTTCTTC CASSTPSQTSGRGNEQFF
TRBJ2-2 NA TRBV30 TRBD2 TGTGCCTGGAAAGGTCCGAGGACTAGAAACACCGGGGAGCTGTTTTTT CAWKGPRTRNTGELFF
TRBJ1-1 NA TRBV6-4 NA TGTGCCAGCAGTGACAGGGAGGGGACTGAAGCTTTCTTT CASSDREGTEAFF
TRBJ2-1 NA TRBV28 TRBD2 TGTGCCAGCAGACTTTCTAGCGGACTCTACAATGAGCAGTTCTTC CASRLSSGLYNEQFF
TRBJ1-1 NA TRBV12-3/TRBV12-4 NA TGTGCCAGCAGTTTAGAGGGAAGTACTGAAGCTTTCTTT CASSLEGSTEAFF
TRBJ2-3 NA TRBV7-2 TRBD2 TGTGCCAGCAGCTTAGGCGGGAGTAGGGATACGCAGTATTTT CASSLGGSRDTQYF
TRBJ2-1 NA TRBV6-5 TRBD2 TGTGCCAGCAGTTACTACGGACTAGCGGGAGACGGTGAGCAGTTCTTC CASSYYGLAGDGEQFF
TRBJ2-5 NA TRBV3-1/TRBV3-2 NA TGTGCCAGCAGCCACCCCCTTGTATCTAACCCTTGGGGATCTCAAGAGACCCAGTACTTC CASSHPLVSNPWGSQETQYF
TRBJ1-2 few TRBV28 TRBD1 TGTGCCAGCAGTCCTGTATCGGGACAGTCTAGAGGCTATGGCTACACCTTC CASSPVSGQSRGYGYTF
TRBJ1-3 NA TRBV20-1 TRBD1 TGCAGTGCTAGTGGGGAGGGGGCTGCTGGAAACACCATATATTTT CSASGEGAAGNTIYF
TRBJ1-2 NA TRBV7-9 NA TGTGCCAGCAGCCTCCTTCCGAATAGGGACACCGGTCGAGGTGGCTACACCTTC CASSLLPNRDTGRGGYTF
TRBJ2-7 once TRBV30 NA TGTGCCTGGAGTGTAGGCCTGAGCGAGCAGTACTTC CAWSVGLSEQYF
TRBJ1-4 few TRBV4-2 NA TGTGCCAGCAGCCAAGGAGCCACTCAGGGTGTAGGGGCTAGGGAAAAACTGTTTTTT CASSQGATQGVGAREKLFF
TRBJ2-3 NA TRBV9 NA TGTGCCAGCAGCGCCCTGCCGGGGACCTCCCTAACTAGCACAGATACGCAGTATTTT CASSALPGTSLTSTDTQYF
TRBJ2-7 NA TRBV28 NA TGTGCCAGCAGTCTCCTAGGCTACGAGCAGTACTTC CASSLLGYEQYF
TRBJ1-1 NA TRBV4-3 TRBD1 TGCGCCAGCAGCCAAGACCGGACAGGAAACACTGAAGCTTTCTTT CASSQDRTGNTEAFF
TRBJ1-6 NA TRBV10-3 TRBD1 TGTGCCATCAGTGGGGACAGGAGCTCGACCCTCCACTTT CAISGDRSSTLHF
TRBJ2-7 NA TRBV15 NA TGTGCCACCAGCAGGGAGCCCGACAGGTACGAGCAGTACTTC CATSREPDRYEQYF
TRBJ2-3 NA TRBV5-1 NA TGCGCCAGCAGCCCCCAAGGGGCGGGAATCACAGATACGCAGTATTTT CASSPQGAGITDTQYF
TRBJ2-1 NA TRBV11-3 NA TGTGCCAGCAGCCTAGGGGGGGGAGGAAGCAATGAGCAGTTCTTC CASSLGGGGSNEQFF
TRBJ1-3 NA TRBV15 NA TGTGCCACCAGCATCTACCCCATCTCTGGAAACACCATATATTTT CATSIYPISGNTIYF
TRBJ1-1 NA TRBV2 TRBD1 TGTGCCAGCAGCGGACAGGGCCCTGAAGCTTTCTTT CASSGQGPEAFF
TRBJ1-1 NA TRBV9 NA TGTGCCAGCAGCGTAGTTGGTACCCCCGAGACTGAAGCTTTCTTT CASSVVGTPETEAFF
TRBJ1-2 NA TRBV27 NA TGTGCCAGCAGTTCAGGGAGGCGCCGTGGCTACACCTTC CASSSGRRRGYTF
TRBJ2-7 NA TRBV27 NA TGTGCCAGCAGTTTGGGGACGAACCAGGAAACCTACGAGCAGTACTTC CASSLGTNQETYEQYF